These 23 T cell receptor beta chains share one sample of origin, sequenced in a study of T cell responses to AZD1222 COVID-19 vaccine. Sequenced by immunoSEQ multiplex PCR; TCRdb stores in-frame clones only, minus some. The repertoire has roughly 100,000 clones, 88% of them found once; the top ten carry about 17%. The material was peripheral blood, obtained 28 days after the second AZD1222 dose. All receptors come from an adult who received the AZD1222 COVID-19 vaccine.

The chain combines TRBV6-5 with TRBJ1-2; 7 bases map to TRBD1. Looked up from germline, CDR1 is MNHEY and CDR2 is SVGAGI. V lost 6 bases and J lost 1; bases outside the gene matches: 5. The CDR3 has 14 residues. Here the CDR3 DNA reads TGTGCCAGCAGGTTGACAGGGAATAACTATGGCTACACCTTC. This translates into CASRLTGNNYGYTF.

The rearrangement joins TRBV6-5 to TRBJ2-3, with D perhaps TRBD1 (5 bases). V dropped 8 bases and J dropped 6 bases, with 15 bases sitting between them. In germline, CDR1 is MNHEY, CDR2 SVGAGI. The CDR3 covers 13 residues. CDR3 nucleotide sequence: TGTGCCAGCGAAGGGGCATACTCGGATACGCAGTATTTT. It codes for CASEGAYSDTQYF.

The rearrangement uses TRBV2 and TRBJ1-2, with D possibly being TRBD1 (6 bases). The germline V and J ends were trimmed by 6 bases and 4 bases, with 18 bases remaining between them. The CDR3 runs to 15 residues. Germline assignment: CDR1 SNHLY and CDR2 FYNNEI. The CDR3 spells CASRGGQSSTYGYTF. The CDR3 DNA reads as TGTGCCAGCAGGGGCGGACAGTCGTCAACCTATGGCTACACCTTC.

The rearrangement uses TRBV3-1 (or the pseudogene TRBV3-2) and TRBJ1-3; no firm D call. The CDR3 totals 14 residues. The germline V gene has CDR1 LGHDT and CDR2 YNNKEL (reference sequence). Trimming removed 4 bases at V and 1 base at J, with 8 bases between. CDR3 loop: CASSPRVSGNTIYF. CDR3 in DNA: TGTGCCAGCAGCCCAAGAGTGTCTGGAAACACCATATATTTT.

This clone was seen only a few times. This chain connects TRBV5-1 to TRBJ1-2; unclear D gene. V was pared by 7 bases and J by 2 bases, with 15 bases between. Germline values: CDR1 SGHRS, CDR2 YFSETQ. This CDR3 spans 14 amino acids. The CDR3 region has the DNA TGCGCCAGCGGACCGGGGAGGGCGAACTATGGCTACACCTTC. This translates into CASGPGRANYGYTF.

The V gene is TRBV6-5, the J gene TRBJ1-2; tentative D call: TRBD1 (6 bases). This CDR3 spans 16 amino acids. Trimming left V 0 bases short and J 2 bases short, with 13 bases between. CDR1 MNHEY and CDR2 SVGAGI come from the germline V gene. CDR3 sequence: CASSYSLGQQNYGYTF. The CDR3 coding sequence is TGTGCCAGCAGTTACTCACTTGGACAGCAAAACTATGGCTACACCTTC.

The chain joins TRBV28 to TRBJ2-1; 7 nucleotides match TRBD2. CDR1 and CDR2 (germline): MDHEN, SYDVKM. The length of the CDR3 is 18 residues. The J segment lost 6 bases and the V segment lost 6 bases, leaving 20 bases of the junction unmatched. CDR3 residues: CASRSRRQGGVSVNEQFF. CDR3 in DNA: TGTGCCAGCAGGTCGAGACGTCAGGGAGGGGTGTCGGTCAATGAGCAGTTCTTC.

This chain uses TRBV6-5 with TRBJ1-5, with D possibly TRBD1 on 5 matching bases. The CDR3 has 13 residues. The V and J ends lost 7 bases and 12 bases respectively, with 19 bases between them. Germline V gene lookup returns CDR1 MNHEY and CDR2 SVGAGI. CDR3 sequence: CASTAVGVPLQHF. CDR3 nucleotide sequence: TGTGCCAGCACCGCGGTGGGGGTACCGCTCCAGCATTTT.

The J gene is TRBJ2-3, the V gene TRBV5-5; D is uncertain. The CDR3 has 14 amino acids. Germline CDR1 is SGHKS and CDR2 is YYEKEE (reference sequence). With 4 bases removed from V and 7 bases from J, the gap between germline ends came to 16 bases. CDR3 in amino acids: CASSPDRLSNTQYF. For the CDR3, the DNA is TGTGCCAGCAGCCCCGACCGGTTGAGTAATACGCAGTATTTT.

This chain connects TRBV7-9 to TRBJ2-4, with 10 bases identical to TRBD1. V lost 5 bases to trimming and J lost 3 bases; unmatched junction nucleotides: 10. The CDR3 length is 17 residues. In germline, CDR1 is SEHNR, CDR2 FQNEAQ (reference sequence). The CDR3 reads CASSPQGTGAYKNIQYF. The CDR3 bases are TGTGCCAGCAGCCCCCAAGGGACAGGGGCTTACAAAAACATTCAGTACTTC.

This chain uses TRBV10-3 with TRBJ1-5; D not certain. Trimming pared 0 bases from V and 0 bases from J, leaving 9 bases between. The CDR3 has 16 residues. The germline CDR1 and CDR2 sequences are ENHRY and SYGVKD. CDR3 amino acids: CAISESLTFSNQPQHF. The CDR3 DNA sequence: TGTGCCATCAGTGAGTCACTAACGTTTAGCAATCAGCCCCAGCATTTT.

The CDR3: CASSWRGRVDTQYF. Here the CDR3 DNA reads TGTGCCAGCAGTTGGAGGGGCCGGGTGGATACGCAGTATTTT. J is TRBJ2-3 and V is TRBV6-5, with D possibly matching TRBD2 (6 bases). Germline CDR1 reads MNHEY; CDR2 reads SVGAGI. This CDR3 has 14 amino acids. Trimming cost V 4 bases and J 6 bases, with 14 bases left between them.

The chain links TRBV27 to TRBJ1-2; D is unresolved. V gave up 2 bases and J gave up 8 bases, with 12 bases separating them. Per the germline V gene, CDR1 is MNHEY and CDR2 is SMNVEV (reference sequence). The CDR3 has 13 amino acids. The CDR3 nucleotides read TGTGCCAGCAGTTTAAATCCCTTTGGAGGCTACACCTTC. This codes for CASSLNPFGGYTF.

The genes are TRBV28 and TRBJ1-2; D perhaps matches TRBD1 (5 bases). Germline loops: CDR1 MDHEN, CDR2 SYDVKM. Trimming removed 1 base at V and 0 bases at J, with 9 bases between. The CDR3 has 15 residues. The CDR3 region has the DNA TGTGCCAGCAGTTTATCTCTAGGGGCTAACTATGGCTACACCTTC. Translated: CASSLSLGANYGYTF.

CDR3 bases: TGTGCTAGTGGTTTGTATCCAGGGGGGGAGCAGTTCTTC. The encoded protein is CASGLYPGGEQFF. V and J are TRBV12-5 and TRBJ2-1; D is perhaps TRBD1 (7 bases). Between the trimmed V and J ends, which lost 2 bases and 10 bases, there was a span of 12 bases. Germline V gene data show CDR1 as LGHNT and CDR2 as FRNRAP. This CDR3 spans 13 amino acids.

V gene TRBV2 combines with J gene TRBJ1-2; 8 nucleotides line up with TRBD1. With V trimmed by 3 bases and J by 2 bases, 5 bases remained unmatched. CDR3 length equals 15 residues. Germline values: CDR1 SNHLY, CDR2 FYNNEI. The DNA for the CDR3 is TGTGCCAGCAGTGACAGGCGACAGGGGAACTATGGCTACACCTTC. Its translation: CASSDRRQGNYGYTF.

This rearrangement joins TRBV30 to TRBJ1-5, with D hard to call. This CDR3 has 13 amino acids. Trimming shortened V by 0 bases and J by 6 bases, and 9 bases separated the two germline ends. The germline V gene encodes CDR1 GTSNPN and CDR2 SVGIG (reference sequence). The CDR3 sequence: CAWSVLEAQPQHF. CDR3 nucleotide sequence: TGTGCCTGGAGTGTACTTGAAGCTCAGCCCCAGCATTTT.

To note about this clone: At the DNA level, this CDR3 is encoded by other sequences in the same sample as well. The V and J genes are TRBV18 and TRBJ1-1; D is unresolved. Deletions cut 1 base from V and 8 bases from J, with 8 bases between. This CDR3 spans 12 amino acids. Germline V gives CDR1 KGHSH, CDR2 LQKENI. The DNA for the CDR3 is TGTGCCAGCTCACCACGGCAAGGGGAAGCTTTCTTT. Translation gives CASSPRQGEAFF.

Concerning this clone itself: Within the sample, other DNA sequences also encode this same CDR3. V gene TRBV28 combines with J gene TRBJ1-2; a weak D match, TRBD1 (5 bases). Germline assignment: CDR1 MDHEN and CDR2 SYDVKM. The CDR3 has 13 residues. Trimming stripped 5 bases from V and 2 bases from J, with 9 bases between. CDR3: CASSRDGNYGYTF. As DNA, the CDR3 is TGTGCCAGCAGTCGGGACGGAAACTATGGCTACACCTTC.

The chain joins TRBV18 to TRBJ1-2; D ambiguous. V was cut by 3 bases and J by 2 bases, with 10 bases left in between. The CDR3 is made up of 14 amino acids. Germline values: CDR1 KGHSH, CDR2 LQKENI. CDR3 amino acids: CASSPSSGNYGYTF. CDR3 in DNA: TGTGCCAGCTCACCTTCGTCAGGAAACTATGGCTACACCTTC.

The CDR3 nucleotides are TGTGCCAGCAGCCTTCGATCGACACCAACTAATGAAAAACTGTTTTTT. Amino acids: CASSLRSTPTNEKLFF. The chain uses TRBV11-1 and TRBJ1-4; no clear D. From germline, CDR1 is SGHAT and CDR2 FQDESV (reference sequence). Trimming took off 5 bases at V and 0 bases at J, with 13 bases between the two ends. The CDR3 consists of 16 residues. Full variable domain (rest looked up from reference TRBV11-1 and TRBJ1-4): EAEVAQSPRYKITEKSQAVAFWCDPISGHATLYWYRQILGQGPELLVQFQDESVVDDSQLPKDRFSAERLKGVDSTLKIQPAELGDSAMYLCASSLRSTPTNEKLFFGSGTQLSVL.

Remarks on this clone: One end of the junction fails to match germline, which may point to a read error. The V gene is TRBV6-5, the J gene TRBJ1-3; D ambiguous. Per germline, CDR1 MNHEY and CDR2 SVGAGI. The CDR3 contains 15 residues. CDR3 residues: CASSDSGTNGNTIYF. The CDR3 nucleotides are TGTGCCAGCAGTGACTCGGGCACGAACGGAAACACCATATATTTT.

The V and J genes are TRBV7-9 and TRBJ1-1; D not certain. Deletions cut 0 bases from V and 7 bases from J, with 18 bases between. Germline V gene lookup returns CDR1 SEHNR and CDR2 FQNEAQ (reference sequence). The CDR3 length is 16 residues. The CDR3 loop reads CASSLAREGSTGEAFF. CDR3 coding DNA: TGTGCCAGCAGCTTAGCGCGGGAGGGCTCCACGGGTGAAGCTTTCTTT. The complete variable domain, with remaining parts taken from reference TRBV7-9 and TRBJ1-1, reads DTGVSQNPRHKITKRGQNVTFRCDPISEHNRLYWYRQTLGQGPEFLTYFQNEAQLEKSRLLSDRFSAERPKGSFSTLEIQRTEQGDSAMYLCASSLAREGSTGEAFFGQGTRLTVV.